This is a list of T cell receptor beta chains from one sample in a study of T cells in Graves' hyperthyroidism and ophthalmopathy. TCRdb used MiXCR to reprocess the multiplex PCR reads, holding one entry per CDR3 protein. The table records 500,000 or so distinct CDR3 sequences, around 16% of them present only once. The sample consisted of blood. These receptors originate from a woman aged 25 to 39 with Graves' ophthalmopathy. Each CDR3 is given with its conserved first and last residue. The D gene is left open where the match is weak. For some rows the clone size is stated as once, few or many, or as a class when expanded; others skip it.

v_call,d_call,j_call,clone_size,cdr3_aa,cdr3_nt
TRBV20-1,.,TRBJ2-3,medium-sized,CSASSWADTQYF,TGCAGTGCTAGCAGTTGGGCAGATACGCAGTATTTT
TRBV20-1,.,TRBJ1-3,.,CSATGGPGNTIYF,TGCAGTGCTACCGGGGGCCCTGGAAACACCATATATTTT
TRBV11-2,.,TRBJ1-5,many,CASSGPGYLEPQHF,TGTGCCAGCAGCGGGCCGGGCTACCTGGAGCCCCAGCATTTT
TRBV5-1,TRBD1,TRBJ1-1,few,CASSLAGQDTEAFF,TGCGCCAGCAGCTTGGCGGGACAGGACACTGAAGCTTTCTTT
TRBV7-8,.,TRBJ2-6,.,CASTQARADFTGANVLTF,TGTGCCAGCACCCAAGCCCGGGCAGATTTCACTGGGGCCAACGTCCTGACTTTC
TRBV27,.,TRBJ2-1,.,CASSIQGSYNGQFF,TGTGCCAGCAGTATCCAGGGTAGCTACAATGGGCAGTTCTTC
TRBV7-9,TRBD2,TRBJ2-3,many,CASSQGLAGTDTQYF,TGTGCCAGCAGCCAGGGACTAGCGGGCACAGATACGCAGTATTTT
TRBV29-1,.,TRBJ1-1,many,CSVEDGYTEAFF,TGCAGCGTGGAGGACGGATACACTGAAGCTTTCTTT
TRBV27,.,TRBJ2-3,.,CASSFGGYNTDTRYF,TGTGCCAGCAGTTTCGGAGGGTATAACACAGATACGCGGTATTTT
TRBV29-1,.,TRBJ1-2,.,CSVDVRGGYTF,TGCAGCGTTGATGTCAGGGGCGGCTACACCTTC
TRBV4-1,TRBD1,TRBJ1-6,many,CASSQDRDRGRGSSPLHF,TGCGCCAGCAGCCAAGATCGGGACAGGGGGCGAGGAAGTTCACCCCTCCACTTT
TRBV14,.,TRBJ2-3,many,CASSLQPRDTQYF,TGTGCCAGCAGCCTTCAACCCCGAGATACGCAGTATTTT
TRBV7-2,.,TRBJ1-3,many,CASSLSAGYGSGNTIYF,TGTGCCAGCAGCCTCTCGGCGGGCTATGGCTCTGGAAACACCATATATTTT
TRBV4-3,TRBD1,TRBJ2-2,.,CASSHSPPGTVTGELFF,TGCGCCAGCAGCCACTCTCCACCCGGGACAGTCACCGGGGAGCTGTTTTTT
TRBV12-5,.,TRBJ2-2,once,CASGLGTGELFF,TGTGCTAGTGGTTTGGGTACCGGGGAGCTGTTTTTT
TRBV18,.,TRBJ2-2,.,CASSPERDPGELFF,TGTGCCAGCTCACCGGAGAGGGATCCCGGGGAGCTGTTTTTT
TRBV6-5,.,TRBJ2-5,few,CASSYSGLQETQYF,TGTGCCAGCAGTTACTCAGGTCTGCAAGAGACCCAGTACTTC